Detailed here is one TCR beta chain. This sample is part of a study of shared clonotypes between healthy human individuals. The CDR3 runs 14 residues. Germline V gene data show CDR1 as SGHTA and CDR2 as FQGTGA. Trimming left V 1 base short and J 0 bases short, with 5 bases between. Samples underwent the assay at deep level. In the study's own analysis: Filtering differed because ImmunoSEQ produced junction-only sequences that carried no quality scores. Here immunoSEQ multiplex PCR was the method, and the copy in TCRdb shows in-frame clones only, minus some. That table supplies the V and J calls and clone size; D and trimming were determined from the DNA. The table includes 450,000 to 600,000 clones, roughly 85% detected once. Genomic DNA for unsorted samples was obtained from about 90 million PBMCs.

Specimen: PBMCs. The V and J genes are TRBV7-3 and TRBJ2-3; no definite D call. The receptor was derived from a woman aged 40 to 49 in good health. Some clones in this sample may be carry-over from other donors' samples. CDR3 residues: CASSLMGSTDTQYF. The CDR3 DNA follows: TGTGCCAGCAGCTTAATGGGTAGCACAGATACGCAGTATTTT. Filled out from reference TRBV7-3 and TRBJ2-3, the complete variable domain reads GAGVSQTPSNKVTEKGKYVELRCDPISGHTALYWYRQSLGQGPEFLIYFQGTGAADDSGLPNDRFFAVRPEGSVSTLKIQRTERGDSAVYLCASSLMGSTDTQYFGPGTRLTVL.